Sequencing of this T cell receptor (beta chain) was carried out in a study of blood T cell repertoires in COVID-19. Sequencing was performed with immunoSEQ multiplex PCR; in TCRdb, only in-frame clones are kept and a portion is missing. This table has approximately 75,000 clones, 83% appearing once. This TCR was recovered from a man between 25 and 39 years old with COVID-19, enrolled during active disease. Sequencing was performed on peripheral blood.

DNA for the CDR3: TGTGCCAGCAGTTCCTGGACTAGCGGTGATTACGAGCAGTACTTC. Translated: CASSSWTSGDYEQYF. The genes are TRBV6-5 and TRBJ2-7; TRBD2 aligns across 10 bases. Germline loops: CDR1 MNHEY, CDR2 SVGAGI. The CDR3 length is 15 residues. V shed 4 bases and J 4 bases; nucleotides not matched to a gene: 7.